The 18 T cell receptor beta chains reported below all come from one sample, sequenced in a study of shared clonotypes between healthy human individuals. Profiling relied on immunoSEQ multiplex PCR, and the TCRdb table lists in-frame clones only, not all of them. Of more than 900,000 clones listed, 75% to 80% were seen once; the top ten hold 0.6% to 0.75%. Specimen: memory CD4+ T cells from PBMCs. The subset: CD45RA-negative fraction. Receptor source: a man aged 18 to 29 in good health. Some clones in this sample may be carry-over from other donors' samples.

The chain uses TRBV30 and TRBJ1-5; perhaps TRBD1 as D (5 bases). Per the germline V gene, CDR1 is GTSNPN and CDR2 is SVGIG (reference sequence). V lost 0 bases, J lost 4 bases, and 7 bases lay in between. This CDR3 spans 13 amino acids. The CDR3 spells CAWSVEGNQPQHF. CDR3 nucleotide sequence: TGTGCCTGGAGTGTAGAGGGGAATCAGCCCCAGCATTTT.

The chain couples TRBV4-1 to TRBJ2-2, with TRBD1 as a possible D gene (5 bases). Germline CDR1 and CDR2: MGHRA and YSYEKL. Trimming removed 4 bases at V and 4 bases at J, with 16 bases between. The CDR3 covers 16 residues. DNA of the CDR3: TGCGCCAGCAGCCCGGCAGGTGGTAGGGGCACCGGGGAGCTGTTTTTT. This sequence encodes CASSPAGGRGTGELFF.

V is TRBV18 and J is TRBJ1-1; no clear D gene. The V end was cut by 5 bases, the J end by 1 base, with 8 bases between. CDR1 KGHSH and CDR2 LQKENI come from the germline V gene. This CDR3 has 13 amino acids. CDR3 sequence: CASSSQKNTEAFF. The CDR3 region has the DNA TGTGCCAGCTCATCCCAGAAGAACACTGAAGCTTTCTTT. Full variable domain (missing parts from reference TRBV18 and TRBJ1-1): NAGVMQNPRHLVRRRGQEARLRCSPMKGHSHVYWYRQLPEEGLKFMVYLQKENIIDESGMPKERFSAEFPKEGPSILRIQQVVRGDSAAYFCASSSQKNTEAFFGQGTRLTVV.

CDR3 protein: CASSQRTFWGNTGELFF. The CDR3 DNA reads as TGCGCCAGCAGCCAAAGGACCTTCTGGGGCAACACCGGGGAGCTGTTTTTT. The rearrangement links TRBV4-3 to TRBJ2-2, with D perhaps matching TRBD1 (5 bases). The CDR3 spans 17 residues. The germline gives CDR1 LGHNA, CDR2 YSLEER. Deletions cut 2 bases from V and 2 bases from J, with 15 bases between.

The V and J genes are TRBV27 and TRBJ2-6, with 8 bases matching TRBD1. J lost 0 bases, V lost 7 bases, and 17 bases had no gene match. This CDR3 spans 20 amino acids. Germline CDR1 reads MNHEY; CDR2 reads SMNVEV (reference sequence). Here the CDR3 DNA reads TGTGCCAGCACTACGCGGGGCGGGACAGGACTAAGCTCTGGGGCCAACGTCCTGACTTTC. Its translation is CASTTRGGTGLSSGANVLTF. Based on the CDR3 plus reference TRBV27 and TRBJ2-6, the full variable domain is EAQVTQNPRYLITVTGKKLTVTCSQNMNHEYMSWYRQDPGLGLRQIYYSMNVEVTDKGDVPEGYKVSRKEKRNFPLILESPSPNQTSLYFCASTTRGGTGLSSGANVLTFGAGSRLTVL.

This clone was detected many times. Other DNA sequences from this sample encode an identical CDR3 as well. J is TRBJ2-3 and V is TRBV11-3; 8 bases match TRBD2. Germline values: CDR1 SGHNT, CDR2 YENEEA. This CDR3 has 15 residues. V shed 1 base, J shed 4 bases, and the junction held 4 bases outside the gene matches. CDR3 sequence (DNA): TGTGCCAGCAGCTTAGGCAGCGGGAGAGCAGATACGCAGTATTTT. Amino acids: CASSLGSGRADTQYF. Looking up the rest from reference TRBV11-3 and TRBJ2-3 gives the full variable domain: EAGVVQSPRYKIIEKKQPVAFWCNPISGHNTLYWYLQNLGQGPELLIRYENEEAVDDSQLPKDRFSAERLKGVDSTLKIQPAELGDSAVYLCASSLGSGRADTQYFGPGTRLTVL.

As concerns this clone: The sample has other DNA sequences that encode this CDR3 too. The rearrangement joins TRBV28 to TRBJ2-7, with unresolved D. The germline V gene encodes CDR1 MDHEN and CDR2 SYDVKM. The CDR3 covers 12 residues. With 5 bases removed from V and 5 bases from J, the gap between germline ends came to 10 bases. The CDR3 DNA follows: TGTGCCAGCAGTCCTAGACTCCACGAGCAGTACTTC. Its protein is CASSPRLHEQYF.

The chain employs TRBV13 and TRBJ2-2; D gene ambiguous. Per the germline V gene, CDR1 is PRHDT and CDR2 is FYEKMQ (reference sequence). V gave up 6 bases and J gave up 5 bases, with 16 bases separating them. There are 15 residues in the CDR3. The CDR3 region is CASSLIRSRTGELFF. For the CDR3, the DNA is TGTGCCAGCAGTTTGATTAGGAGTAGAACCGGGGAGCTGTTTTTT. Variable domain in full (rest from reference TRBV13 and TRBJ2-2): AAGVIQSPRHLIKEKRETATLKCYPIPRHDTVYWYQQGPGQDPQFLISFYEKMQSDKGSIPDRFSAQQFSDYHSELNMSSLELGDSALYFCASSLIRSRTGELFFGEGSRLTVL.

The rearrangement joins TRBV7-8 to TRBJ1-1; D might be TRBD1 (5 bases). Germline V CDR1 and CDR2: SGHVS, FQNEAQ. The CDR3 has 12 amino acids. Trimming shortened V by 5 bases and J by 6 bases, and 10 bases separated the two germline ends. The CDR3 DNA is TGTGCCAGCAGCACCCGACAGCCTGAAGCTTTCTTT. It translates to CASSTRQPEAFF.

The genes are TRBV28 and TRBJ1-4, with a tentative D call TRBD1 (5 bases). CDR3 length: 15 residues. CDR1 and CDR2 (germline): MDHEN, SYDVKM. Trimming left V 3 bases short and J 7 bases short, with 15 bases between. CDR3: CASSLGGPRAEKLFF. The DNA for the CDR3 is TGTGCCAGCAGTTTGGGAGGCCCCAGGGCTGAAAAACTGTTTTTT.

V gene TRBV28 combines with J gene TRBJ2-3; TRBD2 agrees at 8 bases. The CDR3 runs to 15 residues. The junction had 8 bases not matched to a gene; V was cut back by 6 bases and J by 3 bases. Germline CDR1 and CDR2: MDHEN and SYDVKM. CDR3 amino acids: CASRGAGVGTDTQYF. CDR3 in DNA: TGTGCCAGCAGAGGAGCGGGAGTAGGGACAGATACGCAGTATTTT.

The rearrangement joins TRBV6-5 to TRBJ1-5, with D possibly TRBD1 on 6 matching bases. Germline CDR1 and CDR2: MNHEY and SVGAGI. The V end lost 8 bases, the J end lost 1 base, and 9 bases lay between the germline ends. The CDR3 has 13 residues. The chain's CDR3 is CASHRESNQPQHF. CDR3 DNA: TGTGCCAGCCACAGGGAGAGCAATCAGCCCCAGCATTTT.

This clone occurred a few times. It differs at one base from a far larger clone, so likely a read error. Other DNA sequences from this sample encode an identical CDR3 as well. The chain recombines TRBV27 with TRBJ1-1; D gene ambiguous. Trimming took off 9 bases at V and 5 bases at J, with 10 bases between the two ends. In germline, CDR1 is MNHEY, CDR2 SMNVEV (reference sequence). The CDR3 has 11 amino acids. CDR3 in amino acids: CASRFQTEAFF. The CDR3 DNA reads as TGTGCCAGTCGCTTTCAGACTGAAGCTTTCTTT.

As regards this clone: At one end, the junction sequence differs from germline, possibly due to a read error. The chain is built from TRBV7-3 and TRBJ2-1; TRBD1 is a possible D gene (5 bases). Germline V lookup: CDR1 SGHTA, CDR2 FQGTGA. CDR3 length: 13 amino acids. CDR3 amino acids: CASSLSVTAPSIF. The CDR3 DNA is TGTGCCAGCAGCTTAAGCGTGACAGCCCCCTCGATCTTC.

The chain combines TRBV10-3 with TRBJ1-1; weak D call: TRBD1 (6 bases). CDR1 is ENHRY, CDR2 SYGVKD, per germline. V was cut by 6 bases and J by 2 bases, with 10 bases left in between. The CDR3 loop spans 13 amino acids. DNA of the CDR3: TGTGCCATCAGCGGCAGGGGAAACACTGAAGCTTTCTTT. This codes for CAISGRGNTEAFF.

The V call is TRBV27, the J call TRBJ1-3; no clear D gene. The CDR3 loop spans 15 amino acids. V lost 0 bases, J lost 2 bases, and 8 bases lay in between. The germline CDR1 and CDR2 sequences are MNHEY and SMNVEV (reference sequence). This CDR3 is CASSLSGQAGNTIYF. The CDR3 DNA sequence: TGTGCCAGCAGTTTATCGGGCCAGGCTGGAAACACCATATATTTT.

Written as DNA, the CDR3 is TGTGCCAGCAGCGGCCGACTAGCGGGAACCTACAATGAGCAGTTCTTC. Protein product: CASSGRLAGTYNEQFF. The J gene is TRBJ2-1, the V gene TRBV28; 11 bases fit TRBD2. CDR3 length equals 16 residues. With V trimmed by 6 bases and J by 2 bases, 6 bases remained unmatched. Germline CDR1 MDHEN, CDR2 SYDVKM.

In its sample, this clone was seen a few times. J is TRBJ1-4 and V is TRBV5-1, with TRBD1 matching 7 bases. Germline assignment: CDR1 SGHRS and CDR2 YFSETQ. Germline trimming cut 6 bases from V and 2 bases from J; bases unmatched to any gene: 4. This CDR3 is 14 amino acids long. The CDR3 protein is CASKQGTTNEKLFF. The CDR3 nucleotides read TGCGCCAGCAAACAGGGGACTACTAATGAAAAACTGTTTTTT.